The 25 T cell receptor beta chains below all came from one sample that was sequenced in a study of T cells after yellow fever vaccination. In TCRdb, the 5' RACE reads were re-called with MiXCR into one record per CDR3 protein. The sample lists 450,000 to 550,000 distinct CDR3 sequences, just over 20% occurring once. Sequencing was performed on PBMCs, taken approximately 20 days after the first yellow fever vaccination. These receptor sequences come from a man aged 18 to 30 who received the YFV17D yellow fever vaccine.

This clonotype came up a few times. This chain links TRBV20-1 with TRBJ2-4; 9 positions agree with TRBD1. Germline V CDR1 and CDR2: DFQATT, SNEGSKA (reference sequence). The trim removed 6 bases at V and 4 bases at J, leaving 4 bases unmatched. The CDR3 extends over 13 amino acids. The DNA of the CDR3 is TGCAGTGCCGGGGACAGGGTGAAAAACATTCAGTACTTC. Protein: CSAGDRVKNIQYF.

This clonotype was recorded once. In DNA, the CDR3 is TGTGCCACCAGCTCCCACCCCAGGGGGAATGAGCAGTTCTTC. Its translation: CATSSHPRGNEQFF. The J gene is TRBJ2-1, the V gene TRBV15; 7 bases agree with TRBD1. J was trimmed by 7 bases and V by 5 bases; bases with no gene match: 8. CDR3 size: 14 residues. Germline V gene data show CDR1 as LNHNV and CDR2 as YYDKDF (reference sequence).

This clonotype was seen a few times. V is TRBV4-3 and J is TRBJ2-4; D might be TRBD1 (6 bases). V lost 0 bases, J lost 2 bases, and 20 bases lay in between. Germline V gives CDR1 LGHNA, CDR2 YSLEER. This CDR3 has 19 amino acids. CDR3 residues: CASSQDVRAQGRTKNIQYF. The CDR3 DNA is TGCGCCAGCAGCCAAGATGTCAGGGCACAGGGTCGAACCAAAAACATTCAGTACTTC.

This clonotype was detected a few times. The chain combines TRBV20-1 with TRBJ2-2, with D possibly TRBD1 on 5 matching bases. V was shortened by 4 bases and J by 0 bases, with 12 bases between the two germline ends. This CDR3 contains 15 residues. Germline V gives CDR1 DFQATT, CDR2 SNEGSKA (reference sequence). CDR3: CSAITAGSNTGELFF. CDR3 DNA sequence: TGCAGTGCTATCACGGCAGGGTCGAACACCGGGGAGCTGTTTTTT.

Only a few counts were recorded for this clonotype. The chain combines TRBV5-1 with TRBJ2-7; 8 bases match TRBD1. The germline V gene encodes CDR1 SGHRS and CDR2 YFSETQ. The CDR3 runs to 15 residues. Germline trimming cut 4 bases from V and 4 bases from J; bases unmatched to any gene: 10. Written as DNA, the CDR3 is TGCGCCAGCAGCCGGTTAGACAGGGGTGGTTACGAGCAGTACTTC. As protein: CASSRLDRGGYEQYF.

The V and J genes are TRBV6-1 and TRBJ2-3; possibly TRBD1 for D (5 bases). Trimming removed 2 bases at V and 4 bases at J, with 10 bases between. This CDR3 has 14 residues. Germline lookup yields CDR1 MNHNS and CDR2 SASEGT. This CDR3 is CASSELGPSDTQYF. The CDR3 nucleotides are TGTGCCAGCAGTGAATTGGGGCCTTCAGATACGCAGTATTTT.

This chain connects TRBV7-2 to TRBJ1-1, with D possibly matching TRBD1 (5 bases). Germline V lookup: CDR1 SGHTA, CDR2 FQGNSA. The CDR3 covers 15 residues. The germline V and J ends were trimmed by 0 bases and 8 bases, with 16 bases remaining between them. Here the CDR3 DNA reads TGTGCCAGCAGCTTAGCCGGGACGGTCTTAGGGGAAGCTTTCTTT. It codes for CASSLAGTVLGEAFF.

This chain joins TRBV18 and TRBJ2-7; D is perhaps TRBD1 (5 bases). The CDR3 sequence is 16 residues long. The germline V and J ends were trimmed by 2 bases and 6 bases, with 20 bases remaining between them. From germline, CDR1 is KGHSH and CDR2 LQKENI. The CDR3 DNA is TGTGCCAGCTCACCATCGTCCGCCGCAGGGCCTGGCGAGCAGTACTTC. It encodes CASSPSSAAGPGEQYF.

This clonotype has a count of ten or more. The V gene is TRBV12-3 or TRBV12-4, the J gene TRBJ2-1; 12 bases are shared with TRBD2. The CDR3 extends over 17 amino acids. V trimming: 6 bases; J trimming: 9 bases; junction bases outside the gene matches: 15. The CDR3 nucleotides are TGTGCCAGCAGCCGTGCTAGCGGGGGGGCGGGGGTAAGTGAGCAGTTCTTC. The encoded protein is CASSRASGGAGVSEQFF.

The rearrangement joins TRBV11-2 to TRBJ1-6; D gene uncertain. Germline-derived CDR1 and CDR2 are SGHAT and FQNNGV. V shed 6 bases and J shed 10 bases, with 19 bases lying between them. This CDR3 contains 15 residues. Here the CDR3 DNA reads TGTGCCAGCAGATCTATCGGGCAATATCGGTCACCCCTCCACTTT. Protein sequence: CASRSIGQYRSPLHF.

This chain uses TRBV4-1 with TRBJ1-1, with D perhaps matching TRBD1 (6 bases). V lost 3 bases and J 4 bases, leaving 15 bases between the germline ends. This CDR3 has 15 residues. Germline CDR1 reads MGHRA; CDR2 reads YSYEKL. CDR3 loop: CASSHVDSRGTEAFF. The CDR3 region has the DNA TGCGCCAGCAGCCACGTGGACAGCCGGGGCACTGAAGCTTTCTTT.

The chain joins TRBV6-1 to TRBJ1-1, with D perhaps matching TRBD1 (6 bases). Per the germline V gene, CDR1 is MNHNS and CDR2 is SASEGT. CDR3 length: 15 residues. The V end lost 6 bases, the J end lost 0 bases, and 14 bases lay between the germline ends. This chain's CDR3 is CASSRGLILNTEAFF. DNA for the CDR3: TGTGCCAGCAGCAGGGGCCTAATCTTGAACACTGAAGCTTTCTTT.

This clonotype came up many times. The CDR3 is CASSNEAGGPLGELFF. The CDR3 nucleotides read TGTGCCAGCAGTAACGAAGCGGGGGGGCCGCTCGGGGAGCTGTTTTTT. This chain connects TRBV6-5 to TRBJ2-2; 10 nucleotides agree with TRBD2. Germline values: CDR1 MNHEY, CDR2 SVGAGI. Trimming cost V 5 bases and J 7 bases; bases outside gene matches: 10. The CDR3 extends over 16 amino acids.

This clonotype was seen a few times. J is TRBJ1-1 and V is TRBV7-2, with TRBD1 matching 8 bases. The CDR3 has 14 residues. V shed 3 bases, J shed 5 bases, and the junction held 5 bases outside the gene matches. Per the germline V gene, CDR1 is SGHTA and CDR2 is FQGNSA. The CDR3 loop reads CASSFRGQWTEAFF. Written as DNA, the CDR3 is TGTGCCAGCAGCTTCAGGGGGCAGTGGACTGAAGCTTTCTTT.

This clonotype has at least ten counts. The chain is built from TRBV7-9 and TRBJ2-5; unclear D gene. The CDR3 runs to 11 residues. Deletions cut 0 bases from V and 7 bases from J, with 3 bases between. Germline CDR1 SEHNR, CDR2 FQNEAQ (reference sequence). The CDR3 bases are TGTGCCAGCAGCTTAGCTGGGACCCAGTACTTC. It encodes CASSLAGTQYF.

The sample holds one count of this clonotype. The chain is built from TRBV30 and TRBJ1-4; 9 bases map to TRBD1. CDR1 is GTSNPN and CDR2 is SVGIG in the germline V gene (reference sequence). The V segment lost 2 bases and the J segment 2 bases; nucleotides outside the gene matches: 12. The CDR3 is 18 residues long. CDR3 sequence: CAWSYTWTGVVTNEKLFF. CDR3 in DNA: TGTGCCTGGAGTTATACCTGGACAGGGGTAGTGACTAATGAAAAACTGTTTTTT.

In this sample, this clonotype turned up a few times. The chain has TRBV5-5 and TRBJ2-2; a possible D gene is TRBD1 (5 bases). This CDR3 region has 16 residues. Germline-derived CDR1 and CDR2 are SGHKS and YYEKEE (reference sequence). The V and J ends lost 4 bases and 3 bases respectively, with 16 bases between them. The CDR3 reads CASSAGHNRDTGELFF. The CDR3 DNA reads TGTGCCAGCAGCGCTGGACACAATCGGGACACCGGGGAGCTGTTTTTT.

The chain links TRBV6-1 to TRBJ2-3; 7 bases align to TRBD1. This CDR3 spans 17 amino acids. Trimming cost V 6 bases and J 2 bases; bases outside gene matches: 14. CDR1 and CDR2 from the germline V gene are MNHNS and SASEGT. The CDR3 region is CASSTLAQTGITDTQYF. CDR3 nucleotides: TGTGCCAGCAGCACTCTCGCGCAGACAGGGATCACAGATACGCAGTATTTT.

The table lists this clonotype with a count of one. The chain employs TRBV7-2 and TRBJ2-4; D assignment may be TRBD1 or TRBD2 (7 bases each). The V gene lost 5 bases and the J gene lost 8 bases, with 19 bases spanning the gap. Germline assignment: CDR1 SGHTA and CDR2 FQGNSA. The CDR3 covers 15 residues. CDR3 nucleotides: TGTGCCAGCAGCAACGCAGGGGGAGGGCGGGACATTCAGTACTTC. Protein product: CASSNAGGGRDIQYF.

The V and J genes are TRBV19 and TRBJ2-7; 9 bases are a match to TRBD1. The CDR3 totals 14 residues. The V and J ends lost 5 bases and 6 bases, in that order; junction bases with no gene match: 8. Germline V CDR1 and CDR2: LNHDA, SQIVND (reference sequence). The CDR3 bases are TGTGCCAGTAGTCGGGACAGGGACGTCTTCGAGCAGTACTTC. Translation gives CASSRDRDVFEQYF. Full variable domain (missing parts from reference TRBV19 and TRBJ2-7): DGGITQSPKYLFRKEGQNVTLSCEQNLNHDAMYWYRQDPGQGLRLIYYSQIVNDFQKGDIAEGYSVSREKKESFPLTVTSAQKNPTAFYLCASSRDRDVFEQYFGPGTRLTVT.

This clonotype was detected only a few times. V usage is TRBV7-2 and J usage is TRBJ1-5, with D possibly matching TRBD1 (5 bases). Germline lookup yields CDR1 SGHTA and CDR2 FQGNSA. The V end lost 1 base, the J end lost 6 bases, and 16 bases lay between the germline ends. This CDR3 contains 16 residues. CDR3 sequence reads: CASSLGGAGSGQPQHF. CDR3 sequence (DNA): TGTGCCAGCAGCTTAGGCGGAGCAGGGTCGGGTCAGCCCCAGCATTTT.

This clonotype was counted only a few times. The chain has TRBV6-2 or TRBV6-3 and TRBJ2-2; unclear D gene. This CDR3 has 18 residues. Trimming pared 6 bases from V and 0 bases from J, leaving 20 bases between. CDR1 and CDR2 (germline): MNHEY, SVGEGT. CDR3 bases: TGTGCCAGCAGCGACCCATCAGGCCTCATCTCGAACACCGGGGAGCTGTTTTTT. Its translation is CASSDPSGLISNTGELFF.

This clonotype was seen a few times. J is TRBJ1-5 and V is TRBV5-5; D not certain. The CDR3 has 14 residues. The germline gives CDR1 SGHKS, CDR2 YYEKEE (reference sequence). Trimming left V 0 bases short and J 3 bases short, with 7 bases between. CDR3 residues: CASSLDRANQPQHF. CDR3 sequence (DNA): TGTGCCAGCAGCTTGGACAGAGCCAATCAGCCCCAGCATTTT.

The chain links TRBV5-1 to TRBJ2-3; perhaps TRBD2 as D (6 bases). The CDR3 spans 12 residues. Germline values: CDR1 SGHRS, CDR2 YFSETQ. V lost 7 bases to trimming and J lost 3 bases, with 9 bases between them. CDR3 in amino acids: CASARETDTQYF. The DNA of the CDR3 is TGCGCCAGCGCCCGGGAGACAGATACGCAGTATTTT.

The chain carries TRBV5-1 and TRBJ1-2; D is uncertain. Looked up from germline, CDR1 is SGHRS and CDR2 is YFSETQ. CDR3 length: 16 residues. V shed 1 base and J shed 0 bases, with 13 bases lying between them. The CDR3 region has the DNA TGCGCCAGCAGCTTGCGTCTAGCACCTTCTAACTATGGCTACACCTTC. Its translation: CASSLRLAPSNYGYTF.